This entry lists 27 T cell receptor beta chains sequenced from one sample in a study of CD4 T cells in relation to SARS-CoV-2 and coronaviruses. The unexposed donors gave CD4+ T cells in about 2010-2019, prior to COVID-19. The protocol was immunoSEQ multiplex PCR, while the TCRdb copy is restricted to in-frame clones and leaves out a portion. The sample yields around 65,000 clones, 85% to 90% seen once. Sequencing input: memory CD4+ T cells from PBMCs. Receptors originate from a human donor in good health.

V usage is TRBV6-1 and J usage is TRBJ2-7; D perhaps matches TRBD2 (5 bases). Between the trimmed V and J ends, which lost 8 bases and 7 bases, there was a span of 18 bases. This CDR3 has 13 amino acids. From germline, CDR1 is MNHNS and CDR2 SASEGT. The CDR3 bases are TGTGCCAGCGCTCGAGCGGATGCTAGGGAGCAGTACTTC. Translated, it gives CASARADAREQYF.

This clone has more than one count but fewer than ten. The genes are TRBV4-2 and TRBJ1-2, with D tentatively TRBD1 (6 bases). The CDR3 is 15 residues long. Trimming stripped 0 bases from V and 6 bases from J, with 14 bases between. The V gene's germline CDR1 is LGHNA and CDR2 YNFKEQ. The CDR3 here is CASSQEGRGSDGYTF. The CDR3 DNA is TGTGCCAGCAGCCAAGAGGGCAGGGGATCGGATGGCTACACCTTC.

A single count supports this clone. This chain uses TRBV11-3 with TRBJ2-1, with D maybe TRBD1 (8 bases). V was clipped by 5 bases and J by 3 bases, with 17 bases between them. Germline V gene data show CDR1 as SGHNT and CDR2 as YENEEA. This CDR3 has 16 residues. In nucleotides, the CDR3 is TGTGCCAGCAGCGTATACAGGGGGGAGGGCTACAATGAGCAGTTCTTC. It specifies CASSVYRGEGYNEQFF.

The chain combines TRBV5-6 with TRBJ1-1, with D uncertain. Germline V gives CDR1 SGHDT, CDR2 YYEEEE. This CDR3 has 12 amino acids. The V gene lost 0 bases and the J gene lost 5 bases, with 5 bases spanning the gap. CDR3 sequence: CASSLVWTEAFF. The CDR3 nucleotides are TGTGCCAGCAGCTTGGTATGGACTGAAGCTTTCTTT.

This CDR3 reads CAIRDGTGRDTQYF. As DNA, the CDR3 is TGTGCCATCAGAGACGGGACAGGGAGGGACACGCAGTATTTT. The rearrangement joins TRBV10-3 to TRBJ2-3; TRBD1 matches at 9 bases. After removal of 6 bases from V and 9 bases from J, the junction contained 10 bases not matched to a gene. The CDR3 covers 14 residues. CDR1 and CDR2 (germline): ENHRY, SYGVKD.

The chain recombines TRBV9 with TRBJ1-2; maybe TRBD1 (6 bases). The CDR3 is made up of 15 amino acids. Germline values: CDR1 SGDLS, CDR2 YYNGEE. V was clipped by 0 bases and J by 4 bases, with 13 bases between them. This CDR3 is CASSVEGGRGYGYTF. The CDR3 DNA sequence: TGTGCCAGCAGCGTAGAGGGGGGGCGCGGCTATGGCTACACCTTC. The full variable domain, with the rest looked up from reference TRBV9 and TRBJ1-2, is DSGVTQTPKHLITATGQRVTLRCSPRSGDLSVYWYQQSLDQGLQFLIQYYNGEERAKGNILERFSAQQFPDLHSELNLSSLELGDSALYFCASSVEGGRGYGYTFGSGTRLTVV.

The CDR3 reads CASSVQPGWLQYF. The DNA of the CDR3 is TGTGCCAGTAGTGTCCAACCGGGTTGGCTACAGTACTTC. V usage is TRBV19 and J usage is TRBJ2-7; D remains ambiguous. V was shortened by 5 bases and J by 10 bases, with 18 bases between the two germline ends. The CDR3 is made up of 13 amino acids. The germline gives CDR1 LNHDA, CDR2 SQIVND (reference sequence).

This clone is a singleton in its sample. V is TRBV30 and J is TRBJ1-6, with D possibly TRBD1 on 6 matching bases. The V gene's germline CDR1 is GTSNPN and CDR2 SVGIG (reference sequence). V was shortened by 1 base and J by 7 bases, with 14 bases between the two germline ends. The length of the CDR3 is 15 residues. The CDR3 DNA reads TGTGCCTGGAGTGGCCCCACAGGGATGAATTCACCCCTCCACTTT. As protein: CAWSGPTGMNSPLHF.

The chain is built from TRBV4-3 and TRBJ2-1; 14 bases line up with TRBD2. V was clipped by 1 base and J by 9 bases; unmatched bases: 2. The CDR3 is made up of 15 amino acids. The germline gives CDR1 LGHNA, CDR2 YSLEER. This chain's CDR3 is CASSQAGLAGAEQFF. The CDR3 region has the DNA TGCGCCAGCAGCCAAGCGGGACTAGCGGGGGCTGAGCAGTTCTTC.

V and J are TRBV7-2 and TRBJ1-5; 7 positions match TRBD1. Per the germline V gene, CDR1 is SGHTA and CDR2 is FQGNSA. V shed 3 bases, J shed 2 bases, and the junction held 1 base outside the gene matches. This CDR3 has 14 residues. DNA for the CDR3: TGTGCCAGCAGCTTCACAGGGGGCAATCAGCCCCAGCATTTT. Protein: CASSFTGGNQPQHF.

The V gene is TRBV6-6, the J gene TRBJ1-1; D is possibly TRBD1 (6 bases). The length of the CDR3 is 16 residues. Trimming took off 8 bases at V and 0 bases at J, with 19 bases between the two ends. Germline V gene sequence: CDR1 MNHNY, CDR2 SVGAGI (reference sequence). The CDR3 here is CASYGGRNQLNTEAFF. The CDR3 DNA reads as TGTGCCAGCTACGGGGGCCGGAATCAGCTGAACACTGAAGCTTTCTTT.

The rearrangement uses TRBV20-1 and TRBJ1-1; TRBD1 aligns across 7 bases. The ends lost 3 bases at V and 4 bases at J; junction bases unmatched: 8. CDR1 is DFQATT, CDR2 SNEGSKA, per germline (reference sequence). CDR3 size: 14 residues. The CDR3 sequence is CSASSGSGGTEAFF. CDR3 nucleotides: TGCAGTGCTAGTTCCGGGTCAGGGGGCACTGAAGCTTTCTTT.

The V gene is TRBV5-4, the J gene TRBJ2-5; TRBD2 aligns across 7 bases. The V segment lost 1 base and the J segment 4 bases; nucleotides outside the gene matches: 1. The CDR3 is 13 residues long. Germline values: CDR1 SGHNT, CDR2 YYREEE (reference sequence). CDR3 sequence: CASSLSSGETQYF. CDR3 DNA: TGTGCCAGCAGCTTGTCTAGCGGAGAGACCCAGTACTTC.

In DNA, the CDR3 is TGTGCCAGCAGCCAAGATTTGACTAGCGCCGGCACAGATACGCAGTATTTT. The encoded protein is CASSQDLTSAGTDTQYF. This chain uses TRBV3-1 (or the pseudogene TRBV3-2) with TRBJ2-3; TRBD2 matches 8 bases. This CDR3 contains 17 residues. Germline assignment: CDR1 LGHDT and CDR2 YNNKEL (reference sequence). V lost 0 bases, J lost 1 base, and 6 bases stayed unmatched.

This clone appeared a single time. This sequence joins TRBV19 and TRBJ2-1; 9 bases are shared with TRBD2. CDR1 is LNHDA, CDR2 SQIVND, per germline (reference sequence). J was trimmed by 3 bases and V by 5 bases; bases with no gene match: 20. This CDR3 region has 20 residues. The DNA for the CDR3 is TGTGCCAGTAGTCCACGTCGGATAGCGGGGGCTCGAAGTATCTACAATGAGCAGTTCTTC. Translated: CASSPRRIAGARSIYNEQFF.

This clone was seen only once. The V and J genes are TRBV6-5 and TRBJ1-1; weak D call: TRBD1 (6 bases). CDR3 length: 13 amino acids. V was shortened by 6 bases and J by 5 bases, with 13 bases between the two germline ends. The germline V gene encodes CDR1 MNHEY and CDR2 SVGAGI. The CDR3 is CASRIRGGTEAFF. DNA of the CDR3: TGTGCCAGCAGGATCAGGGGCGGGACTGAAGCTTTCTTT.

The chain is built from TRBV5-1 and TRBJ1-6; TRBD1 matches at 8 bases. V lost 1 base to trimming and J lost 8 bases; unmatched junction nucleotides: 8. Germline V gives CDR1 SGHRS, CDR2 YFSETQ. This CDR3 spans 16 amino acids. This chain's CDR3 is CASSLRGQGSDSPLHF. The CDR3 DNA sequence: TGCGCCAGCAGCTTGCGCGGACAGGGCTCGGATTCACCCCTCCACTTT.

The count of this clone is one. The CDR3 DNA is TGTGCCAGCAGCGGACTAGCGGGGGGCACAGATACGCAGTATTTT. Protein sequence: CASSGLAGGTDTQYF. The chain combines TRBV3-1 (or the pseudogene TRBV3-2) with TRBJ2-3; 13 bases line up with TRBD2. Germline V gene data show CDR1 as LGHDT and CDR2 as YNNKEL (reference sequence). This CDR3 has 15 residues. The trim removed 5 bases at V and 1 base at J, leaving 0 bases unmatched.

The chain uses TRBV6-5 and TRBJ1-2; possibly TRBD1 for D (6 bases). Trimming removed 6 bases at V and 7 bases at J, with 21 bases between. The germline gives CDR1 MNHEY, CDR2 SVGAGI. The CDR3 consists of 15 residues. CDR3 loop: CASSRPGTFWGGYTF. CDR3 in DNA: TGTGCCAGCAGCCGCCCCGGGACATTCTGGGGTGGCTACACCTTC.

The chain links TRBV7-3 to TRBJ2-6; perhaps TRBD1 as D (6 bases). V lost 5 bases, J lost 6 bases, and 17 bases lay in between. The CDR3 consists of 16 residues. In germline, CDR1 is SGHTA, CDR2 FQGTGA. The CDR3 nucleotides are TGTGCCAGCAGCCCTGGGGAAGGGGGAAAGGCCAACGTCCTGACTTTC. This gives the protein CASSPGEGGKANVLTF.

This clone was detected a few times. V and J are TRBV4-1 and TRBJ1-4; D perhaps matches TRBD1 (6 bases). Trimming stripped 2 bases from V and 8 bases from J, with 15 bases between. Germline values: CDR1 MGHRA, CDR2 YSYEKL. The CDR3 is 15 residues long. CDR3 region: CASSQPRGSGEKLFF. The CDR3 bases are TGCGCCAGCAGCCAACCGAGGGGGTCCGGAGAAAAACTGTTTTTT.

V gene TRBV11-1 combines with J gene TRBJ2-3; weak D call: TRBD2 (6 bases). V was trimmed by 3 bases and J by 2 bases, leaving 9 bases between them. Germline values: CDR1 SGHAT, CDR2 FQDESV (reference sequence). This CDR3 is built from 14 residues. This chain's CDR3 is CASSFSGHTDTQYF. CDR3 nucleotides: TGTGCCAGCAGCTTTAGCGGACACACAGATACGCAGTATTTT.

The V gene is TRBV5-6, the J gene TRBJ2-1; D is possibly TRBD1 or TRBD2 (6 bases each). V was pared by 4 bases and J by 4 bases, with 12 bases between. This CDR3 is 14 amino acids long. CDR1 and CDR2 (germline): SGHDT, YYEEEE. CDR3 residues: CASSDRRGYNEQFF. CDR3 DNA: TGTGCCAGCAGCGACCGGAGGGGGTACAATGAGCAGTTCTTC.

The gene calls are TRBV19 and TRBJ1-5; 8 bases are shared with TRBD1. This CDR3 region has 13 residues. Germline CDR1 is LNHDA and CDR2 is SQIVND (reference sequence). The trim removed 7 bases at V and 5 bases at J, leaving 4 bases unmatched. The CDR3 protein is CASNPDRDQPQHF. In DNA, the CDR3 is TGTGCCAGTAACCCGGACAGGGATCAGCCCCAGCATTTT.

The chain is built from TRBV9 and TRBJ2-7; 7 bases line up with TRBD1. The CDR3 contains 13 residues. Germline V CDR1 and CDR2: SGDLS, YYNGEE. With V trimmed by 3 bases and J by 1 base, 1 base remained unmatched. The CDR3 reads CASSGGQSYEQYF. For the CDR3, the DNA is TGTGCCAGCAGCGGGGGACAGTCCTACGAGCAGTACTTC.

This clone occurred a few times. The chain has TRBV7-2 and TRBJ1-3; D might be TRBD1 (6 bases). The CDR3 length is 14 residues. The germline V and J ends were trimmed by 2 bases and 4 bases, with 9 bases remaining between them. Germline loops: CDR1 SGHTA, CDR2 FQGNSA. The CDR3 DNA is TGTGCCAGCAGCTTATGGGGGCTCGGAAACACCATATATTTT. As protein: CASSLWGLGNTIYF.

The chain links TRBV2 to TRBJ2-7; D possibly corresponds to TRBD1 (6 bases). V shed 2 bases and J shed 7 bases, with 15 bases lying between them. The CDR3 sequence is 14 residues long. The germline V gene has CDR1 SNHLY and CDR2 FYNNEI. This chain's CDR3 is CASSEIMGAGEQYF. The CDR3 nucleotides read TGTGCCAGCAGTGAAATTATGGGGGCTGGTGAGCAGTACTTC.